Below are 5 T cell receptor beta chains sequenced from a single sample in a study of pediatric ulcerative colitis. Here immunoSEQ multiplex PCR was the method, and the copy in TCRdb shows in-frame clones only, minus some. The sample gives about 64,000 clones, over 70% of which show up once; roughly 5.5% is in the top ten. Sequencing input: blood. The receptor set was obtained from a boy younger than 18 with moderate ulcerative colitis.

The gene calls are TRBV2 and TRBJ2-1; 9 nucleotides align to TRBD2. This CDR3 has 16 amino acids. Looked up from germline, CDR1 is SNHLY and CDR2 is FYNNEI. After removal of 3 bases from V and 2 bases from J, the junction contained 5 bases not matched to a gene. The CDR3 reads CASSDASGGPYNEQFF. As DNA, the CDR3 is TGTGCCAGCAGTGACGCGAGCGGGGGGCCCTACAATGAGCAGTTCTTC.

The V and J genes are TRBV7-9 and TRBJ2-7, with D perhaps matching TRBD2 (6 bases). There are 14 residues in the CDR3. CDR1 and CDR2 (germline): SEHNR, FQNEAQ (reference sequence). V was pared by 3 bases and J by 3 bases, with 12 bases between. The CDR3 protein is CASSFIGGYYEQYF. In DNA form, the CDR3 reads TGTGCCAGCAGCTTCATCGGGGGTTACTACGAGCAGTACTTC.

The J gene is TRBJ1-2, the V gene TRBV18, with a possible D match to TRBD1 (5 bases). V dropped 4 bases and J dropped 0 bases, with 12 bases sitting between them. Per the germline V gene, CDR1 is KGHSH and CDR2 is LQKENI. The CDR3 runs 15 residues. In DNA form, the CDR3 reads TGTGCCAGCTCACTGTCGGACACAGCTAACTATGGCTACACCTTC. This sequence encodes CASSLSDTANYGYTF.

This clone was recorded once. In nucleotides, the CDR3 is TGTGCCAGCAGCGCAAACAGGGGTCCCAACACTGAAGCTTTCTTT. It is translated as CASSANRGPNTEAFF. The rearrangement joins TRBV9 to TRBJ1-1; 7 bases map to TRBD1. This CDR3 has 15 amino acids. Germline trimming cut 3 bases from V and 2 bases from J; bases unmatched to any gene: 7. Germline CDR1 is SGDLS and CDR2 is YYNGEE. The entire variable domain, with the rest obtained from reference TRBV9 and TRBJ1-1, is as follows: DSGVTQTPKHLITATGQRVTLRCSPRSGDLSVYWYQQSLDQGLQFLIQYYNGEERAKGNILERFSAQQFPDLHSELNLSSLELGDSALYFCASSANRGPNTEAFFGQGTRLTVV.

The V call is TRBV5-1, the J call TRBJ2-3; D may be TRBD1 (6 bases). The ends were cut back, 2 bases at V and 0 bases at J, with 13 bases in the middle. The CDR3 runs to 16 residues. Germline values: CDR1 SGHRS, CDR2 YFSETQ. The CDR3 sequence: CASSLRLQGSTDTQYF. DNA for the CDR3: TGCGCCAGCAGCTTAAGGTTACAGGGAAGCACAGATACGCAGTATTTT.